This T cell receptor (beta chain) was found in a study of T cell repertoires in cytomegalovirus infection. Study observations and caveats: Carriers of CMV and the relevant HLA type were discriminated by public TCR beta frequency. Within the response measured ex vivo, HLA-C-restricted CMV-specific TCR beta clonotypes were dominant.

This clonotype appeared once. The antigen is unknown. TCRdb re-called the reads with MiXCR, one entry per CDR3 protein. The repertoire has fewer than 550,000 distinct CDR3 sequences, about 25% of them found once; the top ten carry less than 15%. CDR1 and CDR2 (germline): SGHDT, YYEEEE. There are 14 residues in the CDR3. V lost 5 bases and J lost 5, with 17 bases in between. The sequence derives from a human donor in good health (CMV status not recorded). Some clones in this sample may be carry-over from other donors' samples. Input material: PBMCs. This chain links TRBV5-6 with TRBJ2-7, with D tentatively TRBD2 (6 bases). CDR3 sequence: CASSSISGTHEQYV. As DNA, the CDR3 is TGTGCCAGCAGTTCAATTAGCGGCACTCACGAGCAGTACGTC.